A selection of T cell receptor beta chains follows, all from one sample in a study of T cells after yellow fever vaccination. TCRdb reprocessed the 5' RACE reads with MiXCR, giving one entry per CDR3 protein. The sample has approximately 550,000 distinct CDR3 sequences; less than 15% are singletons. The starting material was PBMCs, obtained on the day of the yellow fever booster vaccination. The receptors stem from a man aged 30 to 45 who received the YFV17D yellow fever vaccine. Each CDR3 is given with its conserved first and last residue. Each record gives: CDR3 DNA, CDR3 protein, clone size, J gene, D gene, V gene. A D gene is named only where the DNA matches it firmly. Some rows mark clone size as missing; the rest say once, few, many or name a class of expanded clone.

CDR3 DNA: TGCGCCAGCAGAGTGGACAGATACACTGAAGCTTTCTTT; CDR3 protein: CASRVDRYTEAFF; clone size: NA; J gene: TRBJ1-1; D gene: NA; V gene: TRBV5-1
CDR3 DNA: TGTGCCAGCATCGAAGTACAGGGAGCCTATGGCTACACCTTC; CDR3 protein: CASIEVQGAYGYTF; clone size: few; J gene: TRBJ1-2; D gene: NA; V gene: TRBV7-9
CDR3 DNA: TGTGCCAGCAGCCGGGAGGGCCCCTACAATGAGCAGTTCTTC; CDR3 protein: CASSREGPYNEQFF; clone size: NA; J gene: TRBJ2-1; D gene: TRBD2; V gene: TRBV7-2
CDR3 DNA: TGTGCCGCCCGGTCGGAGCTAGCCAAAAACATTCAGTACTTC; CDR3 protein: CAARSELAKNIQYF; clone size: few; J gene: TRBJ2-4; D gene: NA; V gene: TRBV10-3
CDR3 DNA: TGCAGTGCCACAACTAGCGGGAGGGCCGTTACGCAGTATTTT; CDR3 protein: CSATTSGRAVTQYF; clone size: few; J gene: TRBJ2-3; D gene: TRBD2; V gene: TRBV20-1
CDR3 DNA: TGTGCCAGCAGCCCCCTATCCTCTAGCACAGATACGCAGTATTTT; CDR3 protein: CASSPLSSSTDTQYF; clone size: few; J gene: TRBJ2-3; D gene: NA; V gene: TRBV11-2
CDR3 DNA: TGTGCCACCAAAAGCGGGAGGGGGAGGGGGACGCAGTATTTT; CDR3 protein: CATKSGRGRGTQYF; clone size: few; J gene: TRBJ2-3; D gene: TRBD2; V gene: TRBV7-2
CDR3 DNA: TGTGCCAGCAGCCCACCGAGGGGGATTGACAGGGCCTACGAGCAGTACTTC; CDR3 protein: CASSPPRGIDRAYEQYF; clone size: NA; J gene: TRBJ2-7; D gene: TRBD1; V gene: TRBV4-2
CDR3 DNA: TGTGCCAGCAGCTTAGGAGCCCACGGAGAACGTGGCTACACCTTC; CDR3 protein: CASSLGAHGERGYTF; clone size: few; J gene: TRBJ1-2; D gene: NA; V gene: TRBV7-9
CDR3 DNA: TGTGCCAGCAGCTTGAAGACGTCAAATGAGCAGTTCTTC; CDR3 protein: CASSLKTSNEQFF; clone size: few; J gene: TRBJ2-1; D gene: NA; V gene: TRBV7-2
CDR3 DNA: TGCAGTGCTAGTAAGCGGGAGGACGGGAGCCGGGAGCTGTTTTTT; CDR3 protein: CSASKREDGSRELFF; clone size: few; J gene: TRBJ2-2; D gene: TRBD2; V gene: TRBV20-1
CDR3 DNA: TGTGCCAGCAGCACGGTGGGGGAGCAGTTCTTC; CDR3 protein: CASSTVGEQFF; clone size: few; J gene: TRBJ2-1; D gene: NA; V gene: TRBV28
CDR3 DNA: TGCGCCAGCAGCTTGGTCATCGCTAGACAGGCCTGGTCCTTC; CDR3 protein: CASSLVIARQAWSF; clone size: few; J gene: TRBJ2-7; D gene: NA; V gene: TRBV5-1
CDR3 DNA: TGCGCCAGCAGCGTGGGGACGCTCTACGAGCAGTACTTC; CDR3 protein: CASSVGTLYEQYF; clone size: NA; J gene: TRBJ2-7; D gene: NA; V gene: TRBV5-1
CDR3 DNA: TGTGCCATCAGTCGGACAGAGTACACCGGGGAGCTGTTTTTT; CDR3 protein: CAISRTEYTGELFF; clone size: few; J gene: TRBJ2-2; D gene: NA; V gene: TRBV10-3
CDR3 DNA: TGTGCCAGCAGCCACTCCTGGGTAGCCGGGGAGCTGTTTTTT; CDR3 protein: CASSHSWVAGELFF; clone size: NA; J gene: TRBJ2-2; D gene: NA; V gene: TRBV14
CDR3 DNA: TGTGCCAGCAGCCGACTAGCGGGAGGGGTTGAGCAGTTCTTC; CDR3 protein: CASSRLAGGVEQFF; clone size: NA; J gene: TRBJ2-1; D gene: TRBD2; V gene: TRBV6-2/TRBV6-3
CDR3 DNA: TGTGCCAGCAGCCAGCTAGCGGGAGGAGGCACCGGGGAGCTGTTTTTT; CDR3 protein: CASSQLAGGGTGELFF; clone size: few; J gene: TRBJ2-2; D gene: TRBD2; V gene: TRBV13
CDR3 DNA: TGTGCCAGCACGACCGGGACAGCCTACGAGCAGTACTTC; CDR3 protein: CASTTGTAYEQYF; clone size: NA; J gene: TRBJ2-7; D gene: TRBD1; V gene: TRBV12-3/TRBV12-4
CDR3 DNA: TGCGCCAGCAGCGAAACTAGCGGGAGCCCAACTTCCTACAATGAGCAGTTCTTC; CDR3 protein: CASSETSGSPTSYNEQFF; clone size: NA; J gene: TRBJ2-1; D gene: TRBD2; V gene: TRBV5-1
CDR3 DNA: TGCAGTGCCAGTGGGGGACCTGGCGCGGCCCAGTACTTC; CDR3 protein: CSASGGPGAAQYF; clone size: NA; J gene: TRBJ2-5; D gene: NA; V gene: TRBV20-1
CDR3 DNA: TGTGCCAGCACTCTAGGGGGGACAGGGGATCGCGGCTACACCTTC; CDR3 protein: CASTLGGTGDRGYTF; clone size: NA; J gene: TRBJ1-2; D gene: TRBD1; V gene: TRBV4-2
CDR3 DNA: TGCAGTGCTAGAGAGTCGGGAGCTCGTCCCCATGATAATGAAAAACTGTTTTTT; CDR3 protein: CSARESGARPHDNEKLFF; clone size: few; J gene: TRBJ1-4; D gene: NA; V gene: TRBV20-1
CDR3 DNA: TGCAGTGCTGGCAGCGGGAGCGTTACCTACAATGAGCAGTTCTTC; CDR3 protein: CSAGSGSVTYNEQFF; clone size: few; J gene: TRBJ2-1; D gene: TRBD2; V gene: TRBV20-1
CDR3 DNA: TGTGCCAGCAGCCTGACTAGCGGGAGTAACTACGAGCAGTACTTC; CDR3 protein: CASSLTSGSNYEQYF; clone size: NA; J gene: TRBJ2-7; D gene: TRBD2; V gene: TRBV12-3/TRBV12-4
CDR3 DNA: TGCAGTGCTAGCGACGGGAGGTACGAGCAGTTCTTC; CDR3 protein: CSASDGRYEQFF; clone size: NA; J gene: TRBJ2-1; D gene: TRBD2; V gene: TRBV20-1
CDR3 DNA: TGTGCCAGTAGGAAGACTAGCGGGAGCTACGAGCAGTACTTC; CDR3 protein: CASRKTSGSYEQYF; clone size: few; J gene: TRBJ2-7; D gene: TRBD2; V gene: TRBV19
CDR3 DNA: TGTGCCAGCAGCATACCGGGACTAGCGGGAGGGTCAACAGATACGCAGTATTTT; CDR3 protein: CASSIPGLAGGSTDTQYF; clone size: few; J gene: TRBJ2-3; D gene: TRBD2; V gene: TRBV5-6
CDR3 DNA: TGTGCCAGCAGCCCGGGATCAGGGGCAGATACGCAGTATTTT; CDR3 protein: CASSPGSGADTQYF; clone size: NA; J gene: TRBJ2-3; D gene: NA; V gene: TRBV7-9
CDR3 DNA: TGTGCCAGCAGCGACGGGACAGGGGCCTACGAGCAGTACTTC; CDR3 protein: CASSDGTGAYEQYF; clone size: NA; J gene: TRBJ2-7; D gene: TRBD1; V gene: TRBV3-1
CDR3 DNA: TGTGCCAGCAGGACCCAGGATGGCAACACCGGGGAGCTGTTTTTT; CDR3 protein: CASRTQDGNTGELFF; clone size: few; J gene: TRBJ2-2; D gene: NA; V gene: TRBV12-3/TRBV12-4
CDR3 DNA: TGTGCCAGCAGCACCGCTAGCGGGAGTAGATACTACAATGAGCAGTTCTTC; CDR3 protein: CASSTASGSRYYNEQFF; clone size: few; J gene: TRBJ2-1; D gene: TRBD2; V gene: TRBV5-4
CDR3 DNA: TGTGCCAGCAGTTACTCCCAACTACTACACAATGAGCAGTTCTTC; CDR3 protein: CASSYSQLLHNEQFF; clone size: NA; J gene: TRBJ2-1; D gene: NA; V gene: TRBV6-2/TRBV6-3
CDR3 DNA: TGTGCCAGCAGTCCCCAGTCCGCGGGAGAGGGTAATGAGCAGTTCTTC; CDR3 protein: CASSPQSAGEGNEQFF; clone size: few; J gene: TRBJ2-1; D gene: TRBD2; V gene: TRBV27
CDR3 DNA: TGTGCCAGCATGGCAGCCTACGAGCAGTACTTC; CDR3 protein: CASMAAYEQYF; clone size: NA; J gene: TRBJ2-7; D gene: NA; V gene: TRBV28
CDR3 DNA: TGCGCCAGCAGCCACGACAGGGGAGGCGAGCAGTACTTC; CDR3 protein: CASSHDRGGEQYF; clone size: NA; J gene: TRBJ2-7; D gene: TRBD1; V gene: TRBV5-1
CDR3 DNA: TGTGCCAGCAGTGCCGGGGGTAGCAATCAGCCCCAGCATTTT; CDR3 protein: CASSAGGSNQPQHF; clone size: few; J gene: TRBJ1-5; D gene: NA; V gene: TRBV6-1
CDR3 DNA: TGCAGTGCTAGAGATCTTCTGGACAGGGCTGGTTCACCCCTCCACTTT; CDR3 protein: CSARDLLDRAGSPLHF; clone size: NA; J gene: TRBJ1-6; D gene: TRBD1; V gene: TRBV20-1
CDR3 DNA: TGTGCCAGCAGCTTAGTGGAAGTCCCGGGCTCCCAGTACTTC; CDR3 protein: CASSLVEVPGSQYF; clone size: NA; J gene: TRBJ2-5; D gene: NA; V gene: TRBV11-2